Each of the 8 T cell receptor beta chains below was sequenced from the same sample in a study of CD8 T cells in ankylosing spondylitis. TCRdb redid the calling of the 5' RACE reads with MiXCR, one entry per CDR3 protein. The data show around 150,000 distinct CDR3 sequences, roughly 10% seen once. The sequenced sample consisted of blood, either unsorted or a sorted T cell fraction (not recorded which). All receptors come from a female donor with ankylosing spondylitis or in good health (not recorded which).

In this sample, this clonotype turned up many times. The chain is built from TRBV3-1 and TRBJ1-5; D remains unclear. Trimming removed 1 base from V and 0 bases from J, with 10 bases in between. This CDR3 spans 16 amino acids. Per the germline V gene, CDR1 is LGHDT and CDR2 is YNNKEL (reference sequence). The CDR3 sequence: CASSQGIGDSNQPQHF. The CDR3 DNA is TGTGCCAGCAGCCAAGGGATTGGGGATAGCAATCAGCCCCAGCATTTT. Complete variable domain (other parts from reference TRBV3-1 and TRBJ1-5): DTAVSQTPKYLVTQMGNDKSIKCEQNLGHDTMYWYKQDSKKFLKIMFSYNNKELIINETVPNRFSPKSPDKAHLNLHINSLELGDSAVYFCASSQGIGDSNQPQHFGDGTRLSIL.

The V and J genes are TRBV30 and TRBJ2-2; D possibly uses TRBD1 or TRBD2 (5 bases each). The CDR3 covers 19 residues. V was pared by 0 bases and J by 1 base, with 21 bases between. Germline V gene data show CDR1 as GTSNPN and CDR2 as SVGIG (reference sequence). In DNA, the CDR3 is TGTGCCTGGAGTGTCCCTCCCCTGGGACGTCCGTTGAACACCGGGGAGCTGTTTTTT. This codes for CAWSVPPLGRPLNTGELFF.

This clonotype has just a few counts. The chain links TRBV5-1 to TRBJ2-1; 7 bases map to TRBD1. V shed 5 bases, J shed 4 bases, and the junction held 6 bases outside the gene matches. CDR3 length: 14 amino acids. CDR1 and CDR2 from the germline V gene are SGHRS and YFSETQ. CDR3 sequence reads: CASRGDSSYNEQFF. CDR3 sequence (DNA): TGCGCCAGCAGAGGGGACAGCTCGTACAATGAGCAGTTCTTC.

Ten or more counts support this clonotype. The chain links TRBV7-9 to TRBJ2-7; D is possibly TRBD2 (5 bases). The CDR3 runs 16 residues. The V and J ends lost 1 base and 0 bases respectively, with 13 bases between them. CDR1 SEHNR and CDR2 FQNEAQ come from the germline V gene (reference sequence). This chain's CDR3 is CASSLGKGVSSYEQYF. The CDR3 DNA reads TGTGCCAGCAGCTTAGGGAAGGGAGTTTCCTCCTACGAGCAGTACTTC.

This clonotype has ten or more counts. This sequence joins TRBV5-6 and TRBJ2-6; D is tentatively TRBD1 or TRBD2 (5 bases each). Trimming took 1 base from V and 5 from J, leaving 13 bases between them. The CDR3 contains 16 residues. The V gene's germline CDR1 is SGHDT and CDR2 YYEEEE. CDR3 in DNA: TGTGCCAGCAGCTTGCAGGGAGAGGCCTGGGCCAACGTCCTGACTTTC. This sequence encodes CASSLQGEAWANVLTF.

The rearrangement uses TRBV5-5 and TRBJ1-1; the match to TRBD1 covers 11 bases. Germline V lookup: CDR1 SGHKS, CDR2 YYEKEE (reference sequence). The V gene end was trimmed by 4 bases and the J gene end by 5 bases; junction bases not matched to a gene: 10. The CDR3 consists of 16 residues. The CDR3 sequence is CASSPLDRGRGTEAFF. The CDR3 DNA reads TGTGCCAGCAGCCCCCTGGACAGGGGGCGAGGTACTGAAGCTTTCTTT.

The gene calls are TRBV27 and TRBJ2-7, with 7 bases lining up with TRBD2. Germline loops: CDR1 MNHEY, CDR2 SMNVEV (reference sequence). V lost 3 bases, J lost 0 bases, and 8 bases stayed unmatched. The CDR3 contains 16 residues. CDR3 sequence (DNA): TGTGCCAGCAGTTTTTTCGGGCGGGGGTCCTCCTACGAGCAGTACTTC. It encodes CASSFFGRGSSYEQYF.

Ten or more counts support this clonotype. The V gene is TRBV3-1, the J gene TRBJ2-3; D ambiguous. Trimming removed 0 bases at V and 5 bases at J, with 6 bases between. This CDR3 is 13 amino acids long. Germline V gene data show CDR1 as LGHDT and CDR2 as YNNKEL (reference sequence). In DNA form, the CDR3 reads TGTGCCAGCAGCCAAGATTTAGAAGATACGCAGTATTTT. Its protein is CASSQDLEDTQYF.